This record concerns one TCR beta chain sequence. What this receptor recognizes is not known. No much larger clone is present one base from it, and per-base qualities are unavailable. This entry belongs to a study of CD8 T cells in Susac syndrome (dated by TCRdb to the late 2010s). For the study in its entirety: Whether CD8+ T cell activation and differentiation in Susac syndrome was antigen driven was tested using repertoire sequencing. General conclusions and limits of the study: The study acknowledged that relatively few individuals were included in the TCR sequencing and HLA analysis.

High-throughput TCR beta sequencing profiled peripheral blood CD8+ and CD4+ T cells from healthy donors, Susac syndrome patients and multiple sclerosis patients. Healthy donors were included as age- and sex-matched controls. Bulk CD8+ and CD4+ T cells were purified by magnetic negative isolation, while CD8+ TEMRA cells were enriched using FACS. Blood was drawn into EDTA tubes, processed within 24 hours, and PBMCs were isolated by density gradient centrifugation. PBMCs intended for TCR sequencing were cryopreserved in liquid nitrogen and were subsequently thawed in a 37 degrees C water bath. Purity of sorted or isolated CD4+, CD8+ and CD8+ TEMRA cells was at least 90%. RNA was extracted with the RNeasy kit and 0.5 to 1 ug was reverse transcribed using random hexamers. The immunoSEQ multiplex PCR assay, which covers 54 Vbeta and 13 Jbeta segments, was used to amplify TCR beta CDR3 regions. To correct PCR amplification bias, a synthetic template baseline was used for both primer optimization and computational correction. Per the authors' processing: Only productive sequences were kept, with reads annotated to V, D and J genes according to IMGT and analyzed in immunoSEQ Analyzer. Clonality was calculated as one minus the Shannon entropy normalized by log2 of the number of productive unique sequences. Public and private clones were assessed among the 100 most prevalent clones of each patient and control. Susac-specific clones were defined as absent from healthy and MS cohorts, 1052 published viral clones and other ImmuneACCESS disease sequences. The raw public data were reprocessed by TCRdb itself: fastp quality trimming at Q25, MiXCR clonotype calling, in-frame beta chains only. A single entry per CDR3 protein holds the most common genes and DNA from its merged rows. TCRdb's processing, not the authors', yielded these V and J calls. The sample profile shows some 190,000 distinct CDR3 sequences; around 96% of them were found once. The ten largest clones represent about 0.1% of the sample.

CDR1 is given as DFQATT and CDR2 as SNEGSKA, both from the germline V gene (reference sequence). Inclusive of the bounding cysteine and phenylalanine, the CDR3 is 15 residues long. This entry keeps only the CDR3 DNA: 45 bases, framed from base 1. V and J lose 7 bases and 6 bases, and a span of 23 bases separates them. In this chain, TRBV20-1 is recombined with TRBJ2-3; the D gene is possibly TRBD2, with 5 bases matching. What was sequenced was CD4+ T cells from PBMCs. This receptor was taken from a human donor in good health. At the DNA level, the sequence is TGCAGTGTTCCGGCTACTAGGCGCCTTGGCGATACGCAGTATTTT. It encodes CSVPATRRLGDTQYF.